The 17 T cell receptor beta chains in this list originate from one sample, sequenced in a study of cytomegalovirus exposure and HLA in healthy donors. Vbeta (60) and Jbeta (13) primers were used in the PCR. The table came from immunoSEQ multiplex PCR; TCRdb's copy has only in-frame clones and leaves some out. The table includes around 200,000 clones, about 80% detected once. The sequenced material came from PBMCs. All receptors derive from a boy younger than 18 in good health and CMV-seronegative.

CDR3 in amino acids: CASSYRGTDGYTF. The DNA for the CDR3 is TGTGCCAGCAGTTACCGGGGGACCGATGGCTACACCTTC. The chain carries TRBV6-5 and TRBJ1-2, with TRBD1 as a possible D gene (5 bases). V lost 2 bases to trimming and J lost 6 bases, with 10 bases between them. CDR1 and CDR2 (germline): MNHEY, SVGAGI. This CDR3 region has 13 residues.

This clone occurred a few times. This chain connects TRBV29-1 to TRBJ1-2; D not certain. Trimming left V 7 bases short and J 4 bases short, with 19 bases between. The germline V gene encodes CDR1 SQVTM and CDR2 ANQGSEA. The CDR3 consists of 14 residues. This CDR3 is CSGRFIGAGYGYTF. The CDR3 nucleotides read TGCAGCGGGCGTTTCATCGGTGCAGGCTATGGCTACACCTTC. The full variable domain, with the rest looked up from reference TRBV29-1 and TRBJ1-2, is SAVISQKPSRDICQRGTSLTIQCQVDSQVTMMFWYRQQPGQSLTLIATANQGSEATYESGFVIDKFPISRPNLTFSTLTVSNMSPEDSSIYLCSGRFIGAGYGYTFGSGTRLTVV.

The chain couples TRBV6-5 to TRBJ2-1; TRBD2 matches 7 bases. Germline V gene data show CDR1 as MNHEY and CDR2 as SVGAGI. This CDR3 spans 15 amino acids. Trimming took 2 bases from V and 5 from J; bases not matched to a gene: 6. The CDR3: CASSYGAGVNNEQFF. CDR3 nucleotides: TGTGCCAGCAGTTACGGGGCGGGAGTGAACAATGAGCAGTTCTTC.

This clone was counted once. V gene TRBV2 combines with J gene TRBJ1-3; no reliable D call. V was cut by 3 bases and J by 0 bases, with 6 bases left in between. The CDR3 spans 14 residues. Germline CDR1 and CDR2: SNHLY and FYNNEI. CDR3 in DNA: TGTGCCAGCAGTGATGGGCTCTCTGGAAACACCATATATTTT. Translation: CASSDGLSGNTIYF.

The rearrangement joins TRBV2 to TRBJ2-6; 7 positions agree with TRBD1. This CDR3 spans 17 amino acids. Germline values: CDR1 SNHLY, CDR2 FYNNEI. V trimming: 6 bases; J trimming: 1 base; junction bases outside the gene matches: 9. The CDR3 here is CASRTGTGASGANVLTF. The CDR3 coding sequence is TGTGCCAGCAGGACAGGGACCGGAGCGTCTGGGGCCAACGTCCTGACTTTC.

The chain couples TRBV6-4 to TRBJ1-1; 7 bases match TRBD1. The junction had 4 bases not matched to a gene; V was cut back by 2 bases and J by 4 bases. CDR1 is MRHNA and CDR2 is SNTAGT in the germline V gene. This CDR3 contains 14 residues. The DNA for the CDR3 is TGTGCCAGCAGTGACAGGGGGCTCACCACTGAAGCTTTCTTT. Translated: CASSDRGLTTEAFF.

The CDR3 loop is CASSPTVTEAFF. DNA for the CDR3: TGTGCCAGCAGCCCGACAGTGACTGAAGCTTTCTTT. The chain is built from TRBV28 and TRBJ1-1, with a tentative D call TRBD1 (5 bases). The CDR3 runs to 12 residues. The V end lost 6 bases, the J end lost 5 bases, and 10 bases lay between the germline ends. Germline V gene data show CDR1 as MDHEN and CDR2 as SYDVKM.

The rearrangement uses TRBV4-1 and TRBJ1-3; D might be TRBD1 (5 bases). The V end lost 1 base, the J end lost 3 bases, and 10 bases lay between the germline ends. This CDR3 contains 15 residues. Germline CDR1 MGHRA, CDR2 YSYEKL. CDR3 bases: TGCGCCAGCAGCCAAGCTCAGGGTTTTGGAAACACCATATATTTT. This codes for CASSQAQGFGNTIYF.

The chain links TRBV9 to TRBJ1-2; 10 bases match TRBD1. This CDR3 contains 18 residues. V dropped 0 bases and J dropped 2; count of bases not matched to a gene: 10. Per germline, CDR1 SGDLS and CDR2 YYNGEE. In DNA form, the CDR3 reads TGTGCCAGCAGCGTAGGGGGGAGCGGGACAGGGGAAAACTATGGCTACACCTTC. Its translation: CASSVGGSGTGENYGYTF. Combining the CDR3 with reference TRBV9 and TRBJ1-2 gives the whole variable domain DSGVTQTPKHLITATGQRVTLRCSPRSGDLSVYWYQQSLDQGLQFLIQYYNGEERAKGNILERFSAQQFPDLHSELNLSSLELGDSALYFCASSVGGSGTGENYGYTFGSGTRLTVV.

V usage is TRBV30 and J usage is TRBJ1-3; D is uncertain. The CDR3 contains 11 residues. Per germline, CDR1 GTSNPN and CDR2 SVGIG (reference sequence). The V end was cut by 3 bases, the J end by 4 bases, with 4 bases between. CDR3 sequence (DNA): TGTGCCTGGAGCGTAGGAAACACCATATATTTT. It is translated as CAWSVGNTIYF.

The gene calls are TRBV6-1 and TRBJ1-1, with TRBD1 matching over 8 bases. The germline CDR1 and CDR2 sequences are MNHNS and SASEGT. CDR3 length: 16 amino acids. Trimming took 1 base from V and 0 from J; bases not matched to a gene: 4. The CDR3 nucleotides read TGTGCCAGCAGTGAAGGGAGGACAGGGATGAACACTGAAGCTTTCTTT. Translating gives CASSEGRTGMNTEAFF.

This chain connects TRBV7-6 to TRBJ1-4; D remains ambiguous. Per the germline V gene, CDR1 is SGHVS and CDR2 is FNYEAQ. V was pared by 2 bases and J by 4 bases, with 11 bases between. The CDR3 contains 15 residues. The CDR3 is CASSLRLARNEKLFF. The DNA for the CDR3 is TGTGCCAGCAGCTTAAGACTGGCCCGTAATGAAAAACTGTTTTTT.

The chain recombines TRBV18 with TRBJ1-1; 8 bases fit TRBD1. V was clipped by 3 bases and J by 0 bases; unmatched bases: 9. Germline loops: CDR1 KGHSH, CDR2 LQKENI. The CDR3 contains 17 residues. The CDR3 here is CASSPEKTGVMNTEAFF. The CDR3, as DNA: TGTGCCAGCTCACCCGAGAAGACAGGGGTTATGAACACTGAAGCTTTCTTT.

This clone has only one observation. The gene calls are TRBV11-2 and TRBJ2-3; 7 bases are a match to TRBD2. The CDR3 extends over 14 amino acids. Trimming removed 8 bases from V and 3 bases from J; junction bases left unmatched: 8. Germline CDR1 SGHAT, CDR2 FQNNGV. The CDR3 coding sequence is TGTGCCAGCGGCCGGGACTACGGAACAGATACGCAGTATTTT. This translates into CASGRDYGTDTQYF.

The genes are TRBV5-4 and TRBJ1-2; D not resolved. The CDR3 is 13 residues long. Deletions cut 0 bases from V and 2 bases from J, with 5 bases between. The germline gives CDR1 SGHNT, CDR2 YYREEE (reference sequence). The CDR3 loop reads CASSLGPNYGYTF. The DNA of the CDR3 is TGTGCCAGCAGCTTGGGGCCCAACTATGGCTACACCTTC.

The rearrangement links TRBV5-1 to TRBJ2-7; D is possibly TRBD2 (6 bases). The CDR3 is 15 residues long. Germline assignment: CDR1 SGHRS and CDR2 YFSETQ. Trimming took off 0 bases at V and 2 bases at J, with 12 bases between the two ends. The CDR3 bases are TGCGCCAGCAGCTTGGTCGGGACTGAAGCCTACGAGCAGTACTTC. Protein product: CASSLVGTEAYEQYF.

The V and J genes are TRBV6-1 and TRBJ2-3; 7 positions match TRBD2. V lost 3 bases, J lost 1 base, and 4 bases stayed unmatched. The CDR3 runs to 15 residues. Germline V gene data show CDR1 as MNHNS and CDR2 as SASEGT. In DNA form, the CDR3 reads TGTGCCAGCAGTGACTCGGGGGGAGGCACAGATACGCAGTATTTT. Residues: CASSDSGGGTDTQYF.